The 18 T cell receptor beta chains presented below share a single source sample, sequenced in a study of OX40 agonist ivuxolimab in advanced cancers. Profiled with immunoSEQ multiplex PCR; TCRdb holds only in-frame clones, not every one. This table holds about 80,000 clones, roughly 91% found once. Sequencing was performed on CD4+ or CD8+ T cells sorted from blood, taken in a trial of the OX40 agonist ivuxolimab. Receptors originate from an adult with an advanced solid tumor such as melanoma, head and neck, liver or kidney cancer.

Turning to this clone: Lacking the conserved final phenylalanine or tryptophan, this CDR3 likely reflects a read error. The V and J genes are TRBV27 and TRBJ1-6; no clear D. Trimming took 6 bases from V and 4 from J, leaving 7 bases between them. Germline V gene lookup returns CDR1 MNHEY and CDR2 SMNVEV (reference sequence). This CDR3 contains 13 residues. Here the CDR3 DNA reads TGTGCCAGCAGCGAGTTGTATAATTCACCCCTCCACCTT. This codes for CASSELYNSPLHL.

DNA for the CDR3: TGTGCCAGCAGTGAGACGGGGCGTTATGAGCCCCAGCATTTT. Protein product: CASSETGRYEPQHF. The V gene is TRBV6-1, the J gene TRBJ1-5; possibly TRBD1 for D (5 bases). The CDR3 runs to 14 residues. Trimming took 3 bases from V and 8 from J, leaving 14 bases between them. Germline CDR1 is MNHNS and CDR2 is SASEGT.

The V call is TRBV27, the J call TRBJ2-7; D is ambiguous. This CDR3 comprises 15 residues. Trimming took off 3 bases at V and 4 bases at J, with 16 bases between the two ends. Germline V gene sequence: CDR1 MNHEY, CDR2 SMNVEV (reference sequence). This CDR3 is CASSFASSNSYEQYF. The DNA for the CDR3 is TGTGCCAGCAGTTTCGCTTCCTCTAATAGTTACGAGCAGTACTTC.

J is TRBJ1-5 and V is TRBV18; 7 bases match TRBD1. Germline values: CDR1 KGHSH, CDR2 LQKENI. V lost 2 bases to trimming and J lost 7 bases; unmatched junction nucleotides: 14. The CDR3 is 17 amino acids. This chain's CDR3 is CASSPGIGGGAGQPQHF. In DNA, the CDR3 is TGTGCCAGCTCACCAGGTATAGGAGGGGGCGCGGGGCAGCCCCAGCATTTT.

CDR3 in DNA: TGTGCCAGCAGCTCCAACGTTAGAAACACCATATATTTT. It specifies CASSSNVRNTIYF. V is TRBV7-2 and J is TRBJ1-3; D ambiguous. Trimming left V 4 bases short and J 5 bases short, with 9 bases between. Germline V lookup: CDR1 SGHTA, CDR2 FQGNSA. CDR3 length equals 13 residues.

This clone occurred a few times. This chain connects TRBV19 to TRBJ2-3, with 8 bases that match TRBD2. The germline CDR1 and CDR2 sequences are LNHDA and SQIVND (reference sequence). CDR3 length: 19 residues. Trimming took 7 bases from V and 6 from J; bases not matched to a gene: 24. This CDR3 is CASTPTGAGGPLGSDTQYF. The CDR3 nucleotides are TGTGCCAGTACCCCTACCGGGGCGGGGGGCCCCCTAGGAAGCGATACGCAGTATTTT.

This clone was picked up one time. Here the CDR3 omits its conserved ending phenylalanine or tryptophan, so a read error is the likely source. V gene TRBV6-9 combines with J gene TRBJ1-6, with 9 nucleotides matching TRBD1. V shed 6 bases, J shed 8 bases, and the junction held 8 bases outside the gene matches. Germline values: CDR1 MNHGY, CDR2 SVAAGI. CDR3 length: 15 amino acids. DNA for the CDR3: TGTGCCAGCAGCCTCGACCGGGACAGGGATTCACCCCTCCACCTT. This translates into CASSLDRDRDSPLHL.

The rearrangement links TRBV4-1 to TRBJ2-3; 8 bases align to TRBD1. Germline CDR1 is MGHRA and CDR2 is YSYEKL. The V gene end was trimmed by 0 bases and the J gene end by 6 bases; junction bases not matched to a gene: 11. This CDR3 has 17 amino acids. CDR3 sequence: CASSQEGQGAGGDTQYF. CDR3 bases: TGCGCCAGCAGCCAAGAGGGGCAGGGGGCAGGGGGGGATACGCAGTATTTT.

The CDR3 loop reads CASSSGTGWYEQYF. CDR3 DNA: TGTGCCAGCAGCTCCGGGACAGGGTGGTACGAGCAGTACTTC. V and J are TRBV6-6 and TRBJ2-7; 9 bases match TRBD1. V lost 6 bases and J lost 4; bases outside the gene matches: 7. Germline V lookup: CDR1 MNHNY, CDR2 SVGAGI (reference sequence). This CDR3 region has 14 residues.

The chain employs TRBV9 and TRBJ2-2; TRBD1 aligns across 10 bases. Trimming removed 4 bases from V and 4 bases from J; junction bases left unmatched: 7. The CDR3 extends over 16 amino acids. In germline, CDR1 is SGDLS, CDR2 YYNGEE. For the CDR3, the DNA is TGTGCCAGCAGCACTCGACAGGGGGCGGGCACCGGGGAGCTGTTTTTT. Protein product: CASSTRQGAGTGELFF.

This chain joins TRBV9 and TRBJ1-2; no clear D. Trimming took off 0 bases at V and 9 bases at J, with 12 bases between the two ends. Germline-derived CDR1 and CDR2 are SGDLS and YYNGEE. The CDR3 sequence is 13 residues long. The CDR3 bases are TGTGCCAGCAGCGTAGCCGTGGGATTCAGCTACACCTTC. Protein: CASSVAVGFSYTF.

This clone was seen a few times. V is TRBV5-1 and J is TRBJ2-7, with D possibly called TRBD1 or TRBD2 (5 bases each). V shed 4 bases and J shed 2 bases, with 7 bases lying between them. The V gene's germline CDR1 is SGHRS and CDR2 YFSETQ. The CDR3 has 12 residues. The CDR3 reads CASSEGTYEQYF. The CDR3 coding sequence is TGCGCCAGCAGCGAGGGGACCTACGAGCAGTACTTC.

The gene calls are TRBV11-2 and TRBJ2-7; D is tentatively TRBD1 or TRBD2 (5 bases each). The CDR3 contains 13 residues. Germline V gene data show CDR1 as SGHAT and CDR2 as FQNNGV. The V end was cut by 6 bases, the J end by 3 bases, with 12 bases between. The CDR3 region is CASRLGTFYEQYF. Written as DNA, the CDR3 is TGTGCCAGCAGGCTAGGGACCTTCTACGAGCAGTACTTC.

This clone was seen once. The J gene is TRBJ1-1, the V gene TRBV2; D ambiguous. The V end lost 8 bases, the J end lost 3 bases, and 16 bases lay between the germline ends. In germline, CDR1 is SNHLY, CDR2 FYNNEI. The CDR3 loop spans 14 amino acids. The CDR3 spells CASGRTQEDTEAFF. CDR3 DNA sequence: TGTGCCAGCGGACGGACGCAAGAAGACACTGAAGCTTTCTTT.

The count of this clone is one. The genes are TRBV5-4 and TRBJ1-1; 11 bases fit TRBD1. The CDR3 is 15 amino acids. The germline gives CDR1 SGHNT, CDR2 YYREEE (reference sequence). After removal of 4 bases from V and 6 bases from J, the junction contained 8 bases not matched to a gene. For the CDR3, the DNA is TGTGCCAGCAGCGCCCGGGACAGGGGGGTTGCTGAAGCTTTCTTT. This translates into CASSARDRGVAEAFF. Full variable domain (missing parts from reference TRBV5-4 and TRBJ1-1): ETGVTQSPTHLIKTRGQQVTLRCSSQSGHNTVSWYQQALGQGPQFIFQYYREEENGRGNFPPRFSGLQFPNYSSELNVNALELDDSALYLCASSARDRGVAEAFFGQGTRLTVV.

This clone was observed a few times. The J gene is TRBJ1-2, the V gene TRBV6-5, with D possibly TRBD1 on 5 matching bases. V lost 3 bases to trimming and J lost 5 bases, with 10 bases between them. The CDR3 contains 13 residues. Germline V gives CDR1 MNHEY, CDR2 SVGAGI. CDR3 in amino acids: CASSYTGSYGYTF. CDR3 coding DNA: TGTGCCAGCAGTTATACAGGTTCTTATGGCTACACCTTC.

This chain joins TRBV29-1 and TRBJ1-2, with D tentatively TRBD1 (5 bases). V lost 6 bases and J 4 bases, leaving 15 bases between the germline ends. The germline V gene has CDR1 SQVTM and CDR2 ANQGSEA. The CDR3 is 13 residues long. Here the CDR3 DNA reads TGCAGCGTAGACGACACGGGGGGCTATGGCTACACCTTC. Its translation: CSVDDTGGYGYTF.

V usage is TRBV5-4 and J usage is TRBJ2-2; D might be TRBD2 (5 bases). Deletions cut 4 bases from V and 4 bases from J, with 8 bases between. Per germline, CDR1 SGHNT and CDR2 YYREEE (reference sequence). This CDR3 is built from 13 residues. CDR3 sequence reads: CASSQDFTGELFF. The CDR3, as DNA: TGTGCCAGCAGCCAGGACTTCACCGGGGAGCTGTTTTTT.